The 22 T cell receptor beta chains listed next were all sequenced from one sample in a study of immune heterogeneity within non-small cell lung tumors. Each sample used approximately 590 ng of genomic DNA from bulk tumor tissue. Widely spaced biopsies, several per primary tumor, were obtained at surgery. It was patients with untreated, newly diagnosed non-small cell lung cancer who underwent curative surgery. TCR beta CDR3 was amplified by multiplex PCR, first round 10 cycles, 32 V and 13 J primers. Via MiXCR, TCRdb re-called the multiplex PCR reads, giving one row per CDR3 protein. The sample includes 1,500 to 2,500 distinct CDR3 sequences, less than 35% of them seen just once. The sequenced sample was lung tumor tissue. These receptor sequences come from a woman aged 50 to 65 with non-small cell lung cancer.

This clonotype turned up a few times. This chain uses TRBV4-3 with TRBJ1-3, with a tentative D call TRBD1 (5 bases). This CDR3 comprises 15 residues. The ends were cut back, 4 bases at V and 0 bases at J, with 10 bases in the middle. Germline V lookup: CDR1 LGHNA, CDR2 YSLEER. The CDR3 DNA reads as TGCGCCAGCAGCCGGGGACGCAGCTCTGGAAACACCATATATTTT. The encoded protein is CASSRGRSSGNTIYF.

The rearrangement links TRBV14 to TRBJ2-3; D unresolved. V shed 4 bases and J shed 5 bases, with 13 bases lying between them. The CDR3 runs 14 residues. Per the germline V gene, CDR1 is SGHDN and CDR2 is FVKESK. CDR3 bases: TGTGCCAGCAGCCCAGGTTTCGTACAAGATACGCAGTATTTT. This sequence encodes CASSPGFVQDTQYF. Using reference TRBV14 and TRBJ2-3 for the parts outside the CDR3, the full variable domain is EAGVTQFPSHSVIEKGQTVTLRCDPISGHDNLYWYRRVMGKEIKFLLHFVKESKQDESGMPNNRFLAERTGGTYSTLKVQPAELEDSGVYFCASSPGFVQDTQYFGPGTRLTVL.

The J gene is TRBJ1-3, the V gene TRBV4-1; D gene uncertain. V was pared by 0 bases and J by 7 bases, with 16 bases between. CDR3 length: 16 residues. Germline V gene lookup returns CDR1 MGHRA and CDR2 YSYEKL. The CDR3 DNA follows: TGCGCCAGCAGCCAAGATGACTGGGCGGCCGCCAACACCATATATTTT. Amino acid sequence: CASSQDDWAAANTIYF.

The rearrangement uses TRBV20-1 and TRBJ2-1; no definite D call. V shed 3 bases and J shed 7 bases, with 19 bases lying between them. The CDR3 spans 15 residues. Germline V gene lookup returns CDR1 DFQATT and CDR2 SNEGSKA (reference sequence). The CDR3 region is CSASVVTGRYNEQFF. The CDR3 DNA follows: TGCAGTGCTAGTGTAGTGACCGGCAGGTATAATGAGCAGTTCTTC.

By frequency in the sample, this clonotype is large (0.1 to 1%). V and J are TRBV11-1 and TRBJ2-7; D unclear. The germline V and J ends were trimmed by 6 bases and 7 bases, with 13 bases remaining between them. The CDR3 has 12 amino acids. Germline V gene data show CDR1 as SGHAT and CDR2 as FQDESV (reference sequence). CDR3 loop: CASSGLSREQYF. The CDR3, as DNA: TGTGCCAGCAGTGGGCTTTCGAGGGAGCAGTACTTC.

By sample share, this clonotype is large. This chain joins TRBV29-1 and TRBJ2-1; 10 positions match TRBD1. CDR1 SQVTM and CDR2 ANQGSEA come from the germline V gene. V lost 7 bases, J lost 7 bases, and 4 bases stayed unmatched. The CDR3 spans 12 residues. The CDR3 sequence: CSARTGGNEQFF. The CDR3 nucleotides read TGCAGCGCCCGGACAGGGGGGAATGAGCAGTTCTTC.

This clonotype has only a few counts. The rearrangement links TRBV28 to TRBJ1-1; D possibly corresponds to TRBD1 (6 bases). The V and J ends lost 5 bases and 4 bases respectively, with 14 bases between them. Germline V gene lookup returns CDR1 MDHEN and CDR2 SYDVKM. The CDR3 totals 14 residues. As DNA, the CDR3 is TGTGCCAGCAGTATTACAGGGTCGGTCACTGAAGCTTTCTTT. Residues: CASSITGSVTEAFF.

This clonotype was observed a few times. J is TRBJ1-1 and V is TRBV5-6; D not resolved. Trimming took off 1 base at V and 5 bases at J, with 3 bases between the two ends. The CDR3 consists of 11 residues. Germline V gives CDR1 SGHDT, CDR2 YYEEEE. The DNA for the CDR3 is TGTGCCAGCAGCTTGTGGACTGAAGCTTTCTTT. As protein: CASSLWTEAFF.

This clonotype occurred a few times. V and J are TRBV6-2 or TRBV6-3 and TRBJ2-1; either TRBD1 or TRBD2 may fit D (5 bases each). This CDR3 comprises 13 residues. With 6 bases removed from V and 9 bases from J, the gap between germline ends came to 15 bases. The germline V gene has CDR1 MNHEY and CDR2 SVGEGT. The CDR3 protein is CASSRDPLSEQFF. The CDR3 bases are TGTGCCAGCAGCCGGGACCCCCTGAGTGAGCAGTTCTTC.

The genes are TRBV7-9 and TRBJ2-5, with 8 bases fitting TRBD2. Looked up from germline, CDR1 is SEHNR and CDR2 is FQNEAQ (reference sequence). The junction had 4 bases not matched to a gene; V was cut back by 5 bases and J by 5 bases. The CDR3 runs to 13 residues. The DNA for the CDR3 is TGTGCCAGCAGCGCAACTAGCGGCGAGACCCAGTACTTC. This translates into CASSATSGETQYF.

The table lists this clonotype with a few counts. The chain links TRBV5-5 to TRBJ2-1; a weak D match, TRBD2 (6 bases). CDR3 length equals 15 residues. The ends were cut back, 1 base at V and 5 bases at J, with 13 bases in the middle. Germline V gives CDR1 SGHKS, CDR2 YYEKEE (reference sequence). The CDR3 region has the DNA TGTGCCAGCAGCTTGCTCGGGAGAGATAACAATGAGCAGTTCTTC. Its protein is CASSLLGRDNNEQFF.

A few counts support this clonotype. The rearrangement joins TRBV7-2 to TRBJ1-2, with TRBD1 as a possible D gene (5 bases). The CDR3 is 15 residues long. CDR1 SGHTA and CDR2 FQGNSA come from the germline V gene. V lost 1 base and J 8 bases, leaving 17 bases between the germline ends. The CDR3 loop reads CASSLVSEVRGGYTF. The CDR3 coding sequence is TGTGCCAGCAGCTTAGTTTCAGAGGTCCGGGGGGGCTACACCTTC. Using reference TRBV7-2 and TRBJ1-2 for the parts outside the CDR3, the full variable domain is GAGVSQSPSNKVTEKGKDVELRCDPISGHTALYWYRQSLGQGLEFLIYFQGNSAPDKSGLPSDRFSAERTGGSVSTLTIQRTQQEDSAVYLCASSLVSEVRGGYTFGSGTRLTVV.

To note about this clonotype: This may be a read error: a much more frequent sequence differs by one nucleotide. V and J are TRBV28 and TRBJ2-7; TRBD2 aligns across 9 bases. Germline V gene lookup returns CDR1 MDHEN and CDR2 SYDVKM. The CDR3 extends over 15 amino acids. The CDR3 DNA is TGTGCCATCAGTTTGCCTAGCGGGACCCAGTCCGGGCAGTACTTC. Translation gives CAISLPSGTQSGQYF.

The chain carries TRBV2 and TRBJ2-1, with D possibly matching TRBD2 (7 bases). V lost 4 bases and J lost 3, with 13 bases in between. Germline values: CDR1 SNHLY, CDR2 FYNNEI. The CDR3 loop spans 15 amino acids. CDR3 nucleotide sequence: TGTGCCAGCAGTGGGCGCGGGGGCTTCTACAATGAGCAGTTCTTC. This codes for CASSGRGGFYNEQFF. The full variable domain, in which reference TRBV2 and TRBJ2-1 provide the parts outside the CDR3, is EPEVTQTPSHQVTQMGQEVILRCVPISNHLYFYWYRQILGQKVEFLVSFYNNEISEKSEIFDDQFSVERPDGSNFTLKIRSTKLEDSAMYFCASSGRGGFYNEQFFGPGTRLTVL.

In its sample, this clonotype is large. The rearrangement links TRBV14 to TRBJ2-7; TRBD2 matches 7 bases. Germline-derived CDR1 and CDR2 are SGHDN and FVKESK. With V trimmed by 3 bases and J by 6 bases, 2 bases remained unmatched. The CDR3 loop spans 12 amino acids. CDR3 in amino acids: CASSQGGFEQYF. DNA of the CDR3: TGTGCCAGCAGCCAGGGGGGGTTCGAGCAGTACTTC.

The V and J genes are TRBV11-2 and TRBJ2-1; the match to TRBD2 covers 10 bases. From germline, CDR1 is SGHAT and CDR2 FQNNGV. CDR3 length equals 15 residues. The trim removed 5 bases at V and 7 bases at J, leaving 8 bases unmatched. In DNA, the CDR3 is TGTGCCAGCAGCCCTAGCGGGAGTTGGGTTAATGAGCAGTTCTTC. Translation: CASSPSGSWVNEQFF.

This clonotype appeared once. The chain employs TRBV7-9 and TRBJ2-7; no reliable D call. V lost 5 bases to trimming and J lost 2 bases, with 13 bases between them. This CDR3 comprises 14 residues. Germline V lookup: CDR1 SEHNR, CDR2 FQNEAQ (reference sequence). CDR3 nucleotide sequence: TGTGCCAGCAGCCCACCGGGTTCTACCTACGAGCAGTACTTC. This codes for CASSPPGSTYEQYF.

The CDR3 coding sequence is TGTGCCACACAAAACCAGGGACAGGGGTATGGCTACACCTTC. This translates into CATQNQGQGYGYTF. V usage is TRBV19 and J usage is TRBJ1-2; 10 nucleotides line up with TRBD1. The germline V gene encodes CDR1 LNHDA and CDR2 SQIVND (reference sequence). V was pared by 10 bases and J by 5 bases, with 10 bases of the junction left unmatched. The CDR3 extends over 14 amino acids. Supplemented by reference TRBV19 and TRBJ1-2, the full variable domain reads DGGITQSPKYLFRKEGQNVTLSCEQNLNHDAMYWYRQDPGQGLRLIYYSQIVNDFQKGDIAEGYSVSREKKESFPLTVTSAQKNPTAFYLCATQNQGQGYGYTFGSGTRLTVV.

This chain connects TRBV7-2 to TRBJ2-5; D may correspond to TRBD1 or TRBD2 (6 bases each). Germline assignment: CDR1 SGHTA and CDR2 FQGNSA. V dropped 1 base and J dropped 5 bases, with 11 bases sitting between them. This CDR3 spans 14 amino acids. CDR3 region: CASSLGGGYETQYF. DNA of the CDR3: TGTGCCAGCAGCTTAGGAGGGGGGTACGAGACCCAGTACTTC.

Only a few counts were recorded for this clonotype. V usage is TRBV28 and J usage is TRBJ2-3, with TRBD1 matching over 8 bases. V dropped 4 bases and J dropped 4; count of bases not matched to a gene: 7. The CDR3 sequence is 15 residues long. Per germline, CDR1 MDHEN and CDR2 SYDVKM. The CDR3 sequence is CASSSGQGGADTQYF. CDR3 in DNA: TGTGCCAGCAGTTCCGGACAGGGAGGCGCAGATACGCAGTATTTT.

The chain carries TRBV20-1 and TRBJ1-3; D remains unclear. The germline V gene encodes CDR1 DFQATT and CDR2 SNEGSKA (reference sequence). Trimming pared 2 bases from V and 2 bases from J, leaving 4 bases between. The CDR3 contains 12 residues. CDR3 DNA: TGCAGTGCTAGACGACCTGGAAACACCATATATTTT. Its translation is CSARRPGNTIYF.

By frequency in the sample, this clonotype is medium-sized. This CDR3 reads CASSLIANTEAFF. The CDR3 coding sequence is TGTGCCAGCAGTTTAATCGCGAACACTGAAGCTTTCTTT. The genes are TRBV12-3 or TRBV12-4 and TRBJ1-1; no clear D. Trimming left V 2 bases short and J 1 base short, with 5 bases between. This CDR3 spans 13 amino acids.